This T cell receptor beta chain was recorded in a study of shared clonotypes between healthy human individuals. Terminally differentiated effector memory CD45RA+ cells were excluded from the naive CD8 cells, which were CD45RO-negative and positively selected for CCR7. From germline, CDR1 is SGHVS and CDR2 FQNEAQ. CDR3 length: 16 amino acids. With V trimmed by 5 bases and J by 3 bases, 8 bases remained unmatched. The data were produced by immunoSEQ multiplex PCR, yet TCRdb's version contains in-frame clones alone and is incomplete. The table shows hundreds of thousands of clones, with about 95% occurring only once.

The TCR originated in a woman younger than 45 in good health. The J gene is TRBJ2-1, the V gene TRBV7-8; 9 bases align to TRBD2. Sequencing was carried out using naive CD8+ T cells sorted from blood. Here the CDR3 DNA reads TGTGCCAGCAGCCTAGGTAGCGGGAGAAGCTACAATGAGCAGTTCTTC. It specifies CASSLGSGRSYNEQFF.